Below, 3 T cell receptor beta chains from the same sample are listed, as sequenced in a study of blood T cell repertoires in COVID-19. This table comes from immunoSEQ multiplex PCR, and its TCRdb copy is limited to in-frame clones, with some not included. The data show about 210,000 clones, roughly 90% seen once. The sample consisted of PBMCs or T cells enriched from blood (not recorded which). All receptors come from a woman in her late teens or twenties who had recovered from COVID-19.

This clone was detected once. CDR3 protein: CASSSEQGWGYTF. For the CDR3, the DNA is TGTGCCAGCAGTTCAGAACAGGGTTGGGGCTACACCTTC. V and J are TRBV28 and TRBJ1-2; possibly TRBD1 for D (6 bases). With 4 bases removed from V and 8 bases from J, the gap between germline ends came to 14 bases. Germline-derived CDR1 and CDR2 are MDHEN and SYDVKM. The CDR3 contains 13 residues.

V and J are TRBV18 and TRBJ2-7; 7 bases match TRBD1. Germline assignment: CDR1 KGHSH and CDR2 LQKENI. Trimming removed 4 bases from V and 0 bases from J; junction bases left unmatched: 3. This CDR3 is built from 14 residues. The CDR3 sequence is CASSLQGSSYEQYF. CDR3 nucleotide sequence: TGTGCCAGCTCACTACAGGGGAGCTCCTACGAGCAGTACTTC.

This chain links TRBV14 with TRBJ1-1; no firm D call. CDR1 and CDR2 from the germline V gene are SGHDN and FVKESK. The CDR3 length is 13 residues. V was pared by 3 bases and J by 2 bases, with 7 bases between. CDR3 coding DNA: TGTGCCAGCAGCCAGACAAGAAACACTGAAGCTTTCTTT. Translation gives CASSQTRNTEAFF.